These 24 T cell receptor beta chains were all obtained from the same sample, sequenced in a study of shared clonotypes between healthy human individuals. Clones were sequenced by immunoSEQ multiplex PCR, and TCRdb holds only the in-frame ones, with some missing. The sample lists about 1 million clones; about 77% were seen once. Sequenced sample: memory CD4+ T cells sorted from blood. The sample's subset: CD45RA-negative fraction. Source of these receptors: a man younger than 35 in good health.

The rearrangement joins TRBV9 to TRBJ2-5; 13 bases agree with TRBD2. The CDR3 has 16 residues. The V and J ends lost 3 bases and 3 bases, in that order; junction bases with no gene match: 5. CDR1 is SGDLS and CDR2 is YYNGEE in the germline V gene. The CDR3: CASSALAGGIKETQYF. The CDR3 DNA reads as TGTGCCAGCAGCGCACTAGCGGGGGGGATCAAAGAGACCCAGTACTTC.

The chain uses TRBV2 and TRBJ2-1; D is possibly TRBD2 (7 bases). V was pared by 4 bases and J by 4 bases, with 14 bases between. Germline assignment: CDR1 SNHLY and CDR2 FYNNEI. The CDR3 covers 15 residues. This CDR3 reads CASSADRGGYNEQFF. The CDR3 region has the DNA TGTGCCAGCAGTGCGGATAGGGGGGGGTACAATGAGCAGTTCTTC. The full variable domain, its missing parts supplied by reference TRBV2 and TRBJ2-1, is EPEVTQTPSHQVTQMGQEVILRCVPISNHLYFYWYRQILGQKVEFLVSFYNNEISEKSEIFDDQFSVERPDGSNFTLKIRSTKLEDSAMYFCASSADRGGYNEQFFGPGTRLTVL.

The V and J genes are TRBV6-5 and TRBJ2-2; 8 nucleotides agree with TRBD1. This CDR3 has 15 residues. J was trimmed by 3 bases and V by 6 bases; bases with no gene match: 6. Germline CDR1 reads MNHEY; CDR2 reads SVGAGI. The CDR3 nucleotides are TGTGCCAGCAGACCTCCGACAGGGGACACCGGGGAGCTGTTTTTT. It codes for CASRPPTGDTGELFF.

The J gene is TRBJ2-7, the V gene TRBV2, with 8 bases matching TRBD1. From germline, CDR1 is SNHLY and CDR2 FYNNEI. The V gene end was trimmed by 6 bases and the J gene end by 6 bases; junction bases not matched to a gene: 4. The CDR3 spans 12 residues. This CDR3 reads CASRFTGGEQYF. The CDR3 coding sequence is TGTGCCAGCAGATTCACAGGGGGCGAGCAGTACTTC.

As for this clone: One end of the junction varies from germline; a read error may be responsible. V usage is TRBV2 and J usage is TRBJ2-6; 12 nucleotides agree with TRBD1. Per germline, CDR1 SNHLY and CDR2 FYNNEI. This CDR3 is built from 16 residues. The CDR3 sequence is CAGSGTGGFGANVLTF. In DNA form, the CDR3 reads TGTGCCGGCAGTGGGACAGGGGGCTTTGGGGCCAACGTCCTGACTTTC.

V is TRBV19 and J is TRBJ1-5; 7 nucleotides agree with TRBD1. The CDR3 spans 17 residues. The germline V gene has CDR1 LNHDA and CDR2 SQIVND (reference sequence). With 4 bases clipped from V and 4 bases from J, the junction kept 13 bases outside the gene matches. CDR3 DNA: TGTGCCAGTAGTACCAAAACAGGGGCGGGAAAAAATCAGCCCCAGCATTTT. This translates into CASSTKTGAGKNQPQHF.

The chain uses TRBV9 and TRBJ1-6; TRBD1 matches at 8 bases. Germline CDR1 and CDR2: SGDLS and YYNGEE. The CDR3 covers 16 residues. The ends lost 3 bases at V and 3 bases at J; junction bases unmatched: 5. CDR3: CASSGQGNSYNSPLHF. CDR3 coding DNA: TGTGCCAGCAGCGGACAGGGGAACAGCTATAATTCACCCCTCCACTTT.

The V gene is TRBV6-1, the J gene TRBJ1-5; tentatively, D is TRBD1 (5 bases). The ends were cut back, 0 bases at V and 9 bases at J, with 12 bases in the middle. Germline values: CDR1 MNHNS, CDR2 SASEGT. This CDR3 is 14 amino acids long. The CDR3 reads CASSEASLGGPQHF. The CDR3 DNA reads TGTGCCAGCAGTGAAGCTTCACTGGGGGGGCCCCAGCATTTT.

The chain combines TRBV18 with TRBJ2-3; a weak D match, TRBD1 (6 bases). CDR3 size: 14 residues. V dropped 5 bases and J dropped 3 bases, with 12 bases sitting between them. Germline V gene sequence: CDR1 KGHSH, CDR2 LQKENI. The CDR3 DNA sequence: TGTGCCAGCTCAAGATCTAGGGGGACAGATACGCAGTATTTT. This sequence encodes CASSRSRGTDTQYF.

The table lists this clone with many counts. The rearrangement joins TRBV5-4 to TRBJ1-5; no firm D call. Germline V gives CDR1 SGHNT, CDR2 YYREEE (reference sequence). CDR3 length: 12 residues. Deletions cut 4 bases from V and 7 bases from J, with 9 bases between. This CDR3 reads CASSIDGQPQHF. As DNA, the CDR3 is TGTGCCAGCAGCATTGACGGCCAGCCCCAGCATTTT.

V and J are TRBV5-5 and TRBJ2-7; 9 positions match TRBD1. The ends lost 5 bases at V and 5 bases at J; junction bases unmatched: 5. Per germline, CDR1 SGHKS and CDR2 YYEKEE (reference sequence). CDR3 size: 13 residues. The chain's CDR3 is CASRVDRGDEQYF. The DNA of the CDR3 is TGTGCCAGCAGAGTGGACAGGGGTGACGAGCAGTACTTC.

V usage is TRBV5-1 and J usage is TRBJ2-3; D gene ambiguous. The germline gives CDR1 SGHRS, CDR2 YFSETQ. Trimming took off 2 bases at V and 2 bases at J, with 6 bases between the two ends. The CDR3 is made up of 13 amino acids. CDR3 DNA: TGCGCCAGCAGCTTAGGTCACACAGATACGCAGTATTTT. It codes for CASSLGHTDTQYF.

J is TRBJ2-3 and V is TRBV6-5, with a possible D match to TRBD2 (5 bases). With 4 bases removed from V and 3 bases from J, the gap between germline ends came to 17 bases. This CDR3 region has 16 residues. Germline assignment: CDR1 MNHEY and CDR2 SVGAGI. The CDR3 nucleotides read TGTGCCAGCAGTTTGGGTTATGGAACGGGAACAGATACGCAGTATTTT. Amino acids: CASSLGYGTGTDTQYF.

The CDR3 DNA is TGTGCCAGCTCAGGGGAGCTTCTTTATGGCTACACCTTC. This codes for CASSGELLYGYTF. The rearrangement joins TRBV6-1 to TRBJ1-2; weak D call: TRBD1 (6 bases). Germline lookup yields CDR1 MNHNS and CDR2 SASEGT. V dropped 8 bases and J dropped 5 bases, with 15 bases sitting between them. The CDR3 sequence is 13 residues long.

This chain links TRBV19 with TRBJ1-1; 10 bases are shared with TRBD1. Germline V gene data show CDR1 as LNHDA and CDR2 as SQIVND (reference sequence). V shed 4 bases and J 10 bases; nucleotides not matched to a gene: 15. This CDR3 comprises 16 residues. The CDR3 spells CASSSRRDRGPSSAFF. The CDR3 DNA is TGTGCCAGTAGTAGCCGAAGGGACAGGGGTCCCTCTTCAGCTTTCTTT.

In this sample, this clone turned up once. The chain joins TRBV9 to TRBJ2-2; tentatively, D is TRBD2 (7 bases). The V end was cut by 4 bases, the J end by 6 bases, with 16 bases between. CDR1 SGDLS and CDR2 YYNGEE come from the germline V gene. This CDR3 spans 15 amino acids. The CDR3 region is CASSTGAGDAGELFF. The DNA for the CDR3 is TGTGCCAGCAGCACGGGGGCGGGGGACGCCGGGGAGCTGTTTTTT.

This chain uses TRBV29-1 with TRBJ2-1; D perhaps matches TRBD1 (6 bases). The germline V gene has CDR1 SQVTM and CDR2 ANQGSEA. V gave up 1 base and J gave up 1 base, with 14 bases separating them. There are 16 residues in the CDR3. The CDR3 loop is CSVEGRQVESYNEQFF. CDR3 in DNA: TGCAGCGTTGAAGGGAGACAGGTAGAATCCTACAATGAGCAGTTCTTC.

The chain couples TRBV7-3 to TRBJ2-5, with 9 nucleotides matching TRBD2. The germline gives CDR1 SGHTA, CDR2 FQGTGA. The junction had 9 bases not matched to a gene; V was cut back by 5 bases and J by 5 bases. The CDR3 covers 15 residues. The CDR3 region is CASSPGGGGRETQYF. CDR3 bases: TGTGCCAGCAGCCCCGGCGGGGGGGGTCGGGAGACCCAGTACTTC.

The chain has TRBV7-9 and TRBJ2-2, with TRBD1 identical over 9 bases. Germline CDR1 is SEHNR and CDR2 is FQNEAQ (reference sequence). With V trimmed by 3 bases and J by 8 bases, 7 bases remained unmatched. The CDR3 totals 15 residues. The CDR3: CASSFETGGIGELFF. In DNA form, the CDR3 reads TGTGCCAGCAGCTTCGAGACAGGGGGTATTGGGGAGCTGTTTTTT.

The V call is TRBV13, the J call TRBJ2-7; no clear D. Germline V gene sequence: CDR1 PRHDT, CDR2 FYEKMQ (reference sequence). V was cut by 0 bases and J by 2 bases, with 5 bases left in between. The length of the CDR3 is 13 residues. DNA of the CDR3: TGTGCCAGCAGCTTAGGACGGGCCTACGAGCAGTACTTC. Encoded protein: CASSLGRAYEQYF.

Of note for this clone: Other nucleotide sequences from this sample produce the same CDR3. This chain uses TRBV7-9 with TRBJ2-1; no reliable D call. The V end lost 0 bases, the J end lost 8 bases, and 2 bases lay between the germline ends. The CDR3 sequence is 11 residues long. Germline loops: CDR1 SEHNR, CDR2 FQNEAQ (reference sequence). This CDR3 reads CASSLAHEQFF. Here the CDR3 DNA reads TGTGCCAGCAGCTTAGCACATGAGCAGTTCTTC.

With regard to this clone: One junction end does not reproduce the germline sequence, and a read error may be involved. The V gene is TRBV11-3, the J gene TRBJ2-7; 12 bases match TRBD1. Germline-derived CDR1 and CDR2 are SGHNT and YENEEA. This CDR3 contains 9 residues. The CDR3 sequence: CARGTGGDF. CDR3 bases: TGTGCCAGGGGGACAGGGGGCGACTTC. The entire variable domain, with the rest obtained from reference TRBV11-3 and TRBJ2-7, is as follows: EAGVVQSPRYKIIEKKQPVAFWCNPISGHNTLYWYLQNLGQGPELLIRYENEEAVDDSQLPKDRFSAERLKGVDSTLKIQPAELGDSAVYLCARGTGGDFGPGTRLTVT.

J is TRBJ2-7 and V is TRBV21-1; the table's D call of TRBD2 was not tested on the DNA. TRBV21-1 is annotated as a pseudogene. This CDR3 region has 16 residues. CDR3 sequence (DNA): TGTGCCAGCAGCAAAGCGGGACTAGCGGAAGACTACGAGCAGTACTTC. Its protein is CASSKAGLAEDYEQYF.

This clone was detected ten times or more. The V call is TRBV18, the J call TRBJ2-3; no firm D call. Germline CDR1 is KGHSH and CDR2 is LQKENI. V lost 3 bases and J lost 4, with 14 bases in between. This CDR3 is built from 15 residues. CDR3 DNA sequence: TGTGCCAGCTCACCTCGAAGAAATGCCGCAGATACGCAGTATTTT. This translates into CASSPRRNAADTQYF.